A selection of T cell receptor beta chains follows, all from one sample in a study of cytomegalovirus exposure and HLA in healthy donors. Assay used: immunoSEQ multiplex PCR; TCRdb lists only in-frame clones, some missing. The sample yields 50,000 or so clones, around nine tenths seen once. The sequenced sample was PBMCs. The receptors originated from a woman aged 18-29 years in good health and CMV-seropositive. CDR3s include the opening cysteine and the closing phenylalanine or tryptophan. A D gene is named only where the DNA matches it firmly. Size tells how often a clone was seen (once, few, many) or the class of an expanded clone, and some rows leave it out.

j_call | v_call | d_call | clone_size | cdr3_aa | cdr3_nt
TRBJ1-4 | TRBV9 | - | - | CASSAGISASNEKLFF | TGTGCCAGCAGCGCAGGGATCTCAGCCTCTAATGAAAAACTGTTTTTT
TRBJ1-5 | TRBV15 | TRBD1 | - | CATSREIAGGGQPQHF | TGTGCCACCAGCAGAGAGATAGCAGGGGGCGGTCAGCCCCAGCATTTT
TRBJ1-2 | TRBV10-3 | TRBD1 | - | CAISVTGNNYGYTF | TGTGCCATCAGCGTGACAGGGAATAACTATGGCTACACCTTC
TRBJ2-1 | TRBV7-9 | TRBD2 | - | CASSLSSAGEAYNEQFF | TGTGCCAGCAGCTTGTCCTCAGCGGGGGAAGCCTACAATGAGCAGTTCTTC
TRBJ1-1 | TRBV27 | - | - | CASSLSPGRNTEAFF | TGTGCCAGCAGTTTATCCCCAGGGCGAAACACTGAAGCTTTCTTT
TRBJ1-1 | TRBV10-2 | TRBD1 | - | CASRHRGLTEAFF | TGCGCCAGCAGGCACAGGGGGCTCACTGAAGCTTTCTTT
TRBJ2-1 | TRBV6-4 | - | once | CASSRDRWDEQFF | TGTGCCAGCAGTCGCGACAGGTGGGACGAGCAGTTCTTC
TRBJ2-5 | TRBV11-1 | - | - | CASSRGDSQETQYF | TGTGCCAGCAGCCGAGGCGACAGTCAAGAGACCCAGTACTTC
TRBJ1-2 | TRBV19 | TRBD1 | - | CASSTPGTDNYGYTF | TGTGCCAGTAGTACCCCCGGGACAGATAACTATGGCTACACCTTC
TRBJ1-1 | TRBV28 | - | once | CASTGHMNTEAFF | TGTGCCAGCACCGGACACATGAACACTGAAGCTTTCTTT
TRBJ1-2 | TRBV5-1 | - | - | CASSLGLPGENYGYTF | TGCGCCAGCAGCTTGGGACTTCCAGGGGAGAACTATGGCTACACCTTC
TRBJ2-7 | TRBV5-5 | TRBD1 | - | CASSLDQGQGVYEQYF | TGTGCCAGCAGCTTGGATCAGGGACAGGGTGTCTACGAGCAGTACTTC
TRBJ2-3 | TRBV7-3 | TRBD2 | once | CASSSRLRGGPDTQYF | TGTGCCAGCAGCTCCCGTTTGCGGGGGGGCCCAGATACGCAGTATTTT
TRBJ2-5 | TRBV13 | - | - | CASSTVPGKETQYF | TGTGCCAGCAGCACTGTACCGGGGAAAGAGACCCAGTACTTC
TRBJ2-7 | TRBV18 | - | - | CASSPRTGTYYEQYF | TGTGCCAGCTCACCACGCACAGGGACGTACTACGAGCAGTACTTC
TRBJ2-2 | TRBV6-4 | - | - | CASSDRNTGELFF | TGTGCCAGCAGTGACCGGAACACCGGGGAGCTGTTTTTT
TRBJ2-3 | TRBV5-4 | TRBD2 | - | CASSLSQLFPGLAIPDTQYF | TGTGCCAGCAGCTTGAGCCAACTCTTTCCGGGACTAGCAATCCCAGATACGCAGTATTTT
TRBJ2-2 | TRBV7-6 | - | - | CASSSGPGTGELFF | TGTGCCAGCAGTTCAGGGCCAGGCACCGGGGAGCTGTTTTTT
TRBJ1-6 | TRBV6-1 | TRBD1 | - | CASRTGSSYNSPLHF | TGTGCCAGCAGGACAGGGAGCTCCTATAATTCACCCCTCCACTTT
TRBJ2-5 | TRBV11-2 | - | - | CASSFPGPLRETQYF | TGTGCCAGCAGCTTTCCGGGTCCCCTCCGGGAGACCCAGTACTTC
TRBJ1-5 | TRBV4-2 | - | - | CASSQDQGSRVNQPQHF | TGTGCCAGCAGCCAAGATCAGGGCTCCAGAGTCAATCAGCCCCAGCATTTT
TRBJ2-4 | TRBV11-1 | TRBD2 | - | CASSFSSGGVAKNIQYF | TGTGCCAGCAGCTTTTCTAGCGGGGGCGTCGCCAAAAACATTCAGTACTTC
TRBJ2-2 | TRBV7-7 | - | - | CASSFRGTGELFF | TGTGCTAGCAGCTTCCGCGGTACCGGGGAGCTGTTTTTT
TRBJ1-5 | TRBV18 | - | - | CASSPEGGRSNQPQHF | TGTGCCAGCTCACCCGAGGGAGGGAGGAGCAATCAGCCCCAGCATTTT
TRBJ1-1 | TRBV11-1 | TRBD1 | - | CASSFNQGDTEAFF | TGTGCCAGCAGCTTCAACCAGGGGGACACTGAAGCTTTCTTT
TRBJ2-1 | TRBV29-1 | TRBD2 | - | CSVTGTSYNEQFF | TGCAGCGTAACCGGGACTAGTTACAATGAGCAGTTCTTC
TRBJ2-3 | TRBV6-5 | - | - | CASSYSIQFTDTQYF | TGTGCCAGCAGTTACTCGATACAATTTACAGATACGCAGTATTTT
TRBJ2-2 | TRBV28 | - | - | CASSFGGLYTGELFF | TGTGCCAGCAGTTTCGGGGGGCTTTACACCGGGGAGCTGTTTTTT
TRBJ2-7 | TRBV18 | TRBD1 | - | CASSPRQGEVNEQYF | TGTGCCAGCTCACCGAGACAGGGTGAAGTGAACGAGCAGTACTTC
TRBJ1-1 | TRBV19 | - | - | CASSSGTGTEAFF | TGTGCCAGTAGTAGCGGGACGGGCACTGAAGCTTTCTTT
TRBJ1-2 | TRBV5-6 | - | - | CASSPPRVTGGYTF | TGTGCCAGCAGCCCGCCCAGGGTAACGGGTGGCTACACCTTC
TRBJ1-1 | TRBV4-1 | - | - | CASSRTQGPTEAFF | TGCGCCAGCAGCCGGACACAAGGACCGACTGAAGCTTTCTTT
TRBJ2-2 | TRBV6-4 | - | - | CASSDRGTGELFF | TGTGCCAGCAGTGACCGGGGCACCGGGGAGCTGTTTTTT
TRBJ1-6 | TRBV28 | - | - | CASSLQDSDSPLHF | TGTGCCAGCAGTTTACAGGACTCCGATTCACCCCTCCACTTT
TRBJ2-7 | TRBV6-5 | - | - | CASSITQGSSYEQYF | TGTGCCAGCAGCATAACACAGGGTTCCTCCTACGAGCAGTACTTC
TRBJ2-1 | TRBV25-1 | - | large | CASSEFRGDGNEQFF | TGTGCCAGCAGTGAATTCAGGGGAGATGGAAATGAGCAGTTCTTC
TRBJ1-1 | TRBV30 | - | - | CAWSSEAPQAFF | TGTGCCTGGAGTTCGGAGGCTCCTCAAGCTTTCTTT
TRBJ1-2 | TRBV19 | - | - | CASSFVSLTNYGYTF | TGTGCCAGTAGTTTCGTTTCTTTAACTAACTATGGCTACACCTTC